Each of the 25 T cell receptor beta chains below was sequenced from the same sample in a study of blood T cell repertoires in COVID-19. Repertoires were generated with immunoSEQ multiplex PCR, while TCRdb's copy carries only in-frame clones and drops some. The sample yields 200,000 to 250,000 clones, 75% to 90% seen once. Material: peripheral blood. Receptor source: a man between 25 and 39 years old with COVID-19, enrolled during active disease.

The chain combines TRBV27 with TRBJ2-7, with 15 nucleotides matching TRBD2. Per the germline V gene, CDR1 is MNHEY and CDR2 is SMNVEV (reference sequence). The CDR3 contains 16 residues. The trim removed 5 bases at V and 5 bases at J, leaving 7 bases unmatched. The CDR3 coding sequence is TGTGCCAGCAGTCCCGGACTAGCGGGGGGGTTTAACGAGCAGTACTTC. Its protein is CASSPGLAGGFNEQYF.

This rearrangement joins TRBV28 to TRBJ2-3, with 7 positions matching TRBD1. Germline loops: CDR1 MDHEN, CDR2 SYDVKM. The CDR3 spans 14 residues. V shed 3 bases and J 2 bases; nucleotides not matched to a gene: 2. CDR3 residues: CASSLTGLTDTQYF. The CDR3, as DNA: TGTGCCAGCAGTTTGACAGGGCTCACAGATACGCAGTATTTT.

The gene calls are TRBV5-6 and TRBJ1-4; 7 bases are shared with TRBD1. Germline V gene data show CDR1 as SGHDT and CDR2 as YYEEEE. The CDR3 loop spans 17 amino acids. Germline trimming cut 2 bases from V and 5 bases from J; bases unmatched to any gene: 12. This CDR3 is CASSFVSAGGLNEKLFF. The CDR3 DNA is TGTGCCAGCAGCTTCGTTAGTGCAGGGGGGTTAAATGAAAAACTGTTTTTT.

The genes are TRBV7-2 and TRBJ2-7; tentative D call: TRBD1 (6 bases). Between the trimmed V and J ends, which lost 1 base and 0 bases, there was a span of 13 bases. Germline V gives CDR1 SGHTA, CDR2 FQGNSA. The CDR3 sequence is 16 residues long. The CDR3, as DNA: TGTGCCAGCAGCTTAGGGGACATACTAAGCTCCTACGAGCAGTACTTC. Translation gives CASSLGDILSSYEQYF. Full variable domain (outside the CDR3, taken from reference TRBV7-2 and TRBJ2-7): GAGVSQSPSNKVTEKGKDVELRCDPISGHTALYWYRQSLGQGLEFLIYFQGNSAPDKSGLPSDRFSAERTGGSVSTLTIQRTQQEDSAVYLCASSLGDILSSYEQYFGPGTRLTVT.

J is TRBJ2-7 and V is TRBV19, with a weak D call TRBD1 (5 bases). Trimming shortened V by 7 bases and J by 0 bases, and 16 bases separated the two germline ends. The germline V gene encodes CDR1 LNHDA and CDR2 SQIVND (reference sequence). The CDR3 has 15 residues. The CDR3 protein is CASTPRPDNSYEQYF. CDR3 in DNA: TGTGCCAGTACCCCTCGGCCGGACAACTCCTACGAGCAGTACTTC.

The rearrangement uses TRBV29-1 and TRBJ1-1; D perhaps matches TRBD1 (6 bases). The CDR3 is made up of 12 amino acids. The germline gives CDR1 SQVTM, CDR2 ANQGSEA. The V gene lost 4 bases and the J gene lost 0 bases, with 6 bases spanning the gap. Here the CDR3 reads CSVAGVNTEAFF. DNA for the CDR3: TGCAGCGTTGCAGGGGTGAACACTGAAGCTTTCTTT.

The chain combines TRBV2 with TRBJ1-1, with a possible D match to TRBD1 (5 bases). V was pared by 9 bases and J by 3 bases, with 20 bases between. The CDR3 runs 15 residues. CDR1 SNHLY and CDR2 FYNNEI come from the germline V gene. Here the CDR3 DNA reads TGTGCCAGGACCCGCCTCTGGGGGGACGACACTGAAGCTTTCTTT. Translating gives CARTRLWGDDTEAFF.

The chain joins TRBV5-6 to TRBJ2-1, with no clear D. Germline V gene lookup returns CDR1 SGHDT and CDR2 YYEEEE. This CDR3 has 12 residues. Trimming took off 5 bases at V and 6 bases at J, with 9 bases between the two ends. CDR3 nucleotide sequence: TGTGCCAGCAGTCCTCGTCGCAATGAGCAGTTCTTC. Translation gives CASSPRRNEQFF.

V usage is TRBV9 and J usage is TRBJ2-3, with 8 nucleotides matching TRBD1. The V segment lost 3 bases and the J segment 1 base; nucleotides outside the gene matches: 10. The CDR3 has 17 residues. The germline gives CDR1 SGDLS, CDR2 YYNGEE. The DNA of the CDR3 is TGTGCCAGCAGCGCCCACGACAGGGGATTTGGCACAGATACGCAGTATTTT. Translated: CASSAHDRGFGTDTQYF.

V is TRBV15 and J is TRBJ2-7, with unresolved D. The V end was cut by 4 bases, the J end by 3 bases, with 10 bases between. Per germline, CDR1 LNHNV and CDR2 YYDKDF (reference sequence). The CDR3 has 13 amino acids. The CDR3 nucleotides read TGTGCCACCAGCATGGTAGTGAGCTACGAGCAGTACTTC. As protein: CATSMVVSYEQYF.

The rearrangement joins TRBV4-3 to TRBJ2-3, with D tentatively TRBD1 (5 bases). In germline, CDR1 is LGHNA, CDR2 YSLEER. V gave up 0 bases and J gave up 4 bases, with 5 bases separating them. This CDR3 has 13 amino acids. CDR3 protein: CASSQEGADTQYF. The CDR3 DNA follows: TGCGCCAGCAGCCAAGAAGGGGCAGATACGCAGTATTTT.

This clone came up a few times. The chain couples TRBV5-6 to TRBJ2-5, with TRBD1 identical over 7 bases. V shed 2 bases and J 3 bases; nucleotides not matched to a gene: 1. Germline values: CDR1 SGHDT, CDR2 YYEEEE. The length of the CDR3 is 13 residues. The CDR3 here is CASSLGTEETQYF. The DNA of the CDR3 is TGTGCCAGCAGCTTAGGGACAGAAGAGACCCAGTACTTC.

This clone has just one count. The chain employs TRBV18 and TRBJ2-1; D might be TRBD1 (5 bases). V lost 6 bases and J lost 4, with 10 bases in between. CDR3 size: 13 residues. Germline V gene sequence: CDR1 KGHSH, CDR2 LQKENI. Here the CDR3 DNA reads TGTGCCAGCTCGCAAGGGGCTTACAATGAGCAGTTCTTC. The encoded protein is CASSQGAYNEQFF.

This clone has just one count. This rearrangement joins TRBV29-1 to TRBJ2-7; D possibly corresponds to TRBD1 (6 bases). CDR3 length: 14 residues. Trimming stripped 6 bases from V and 6 bases from J, with 21 bases between. CDR1 and CDR2 (germline): SQVTM, ANQGSEA. The CDR3 region is CSVGRRQVYSEQYF. CDR3 bases: TGCAGCGTGGGCAGGAGACAGGTCTACTCCGAGCAGTACTTC.

V is TRBV25-1 and J is TRBJ1-1; tentatively, D is TRBD1 (6 bases). The CDR3 contains 17 residues. In germline, CDR1 is MGHDK, CDR2 SYGVNS. V was pared by 0 bases and J by 0 bases, with 14 bases between. The CDR3 region is CASSEYGRGGMNTEAFF. In DNA, the CDR3 is TGTGCCAGCAGTGAATACGGCAGGGGTGGGATGAACACTGAAGCTTTCTTT.

This rearrangement joins TRBV2 to TRBJ1-2, with D unclear. Looked up from germline, CDR1 is SNHLY and CDR2 is FYNNEI. V was trimmed by 1 base and J by 0 bases, leaving 12 bases between them. The CDR3 has 16 residues. The CDR3 DNA sequence: TGTGCCAGCAGTGAAGATCCCCCGGGGACTAACTATGGCTACACCTTC. It translates to CASSEDPPGTNYGYTF.

The CDR3 coding sequence is TGTGCCATCAACACAGGGGATGGTGACTATGGCTACACCTTC. Amino acids: CAINTGDGDYGYTF. J is TRBJ1-2 and V is TRBV10-3, with 7 positions matching TRBD1. The CDR3 loop spans 14 amino acids. The junction had 8 bases not matched to a gene; V was cut back by 7 bases and J by 3 bases. From germline, CDR1 is ENHRY and CDR2 SYGVKD.

The chain combines TRBV30 with TRBJ1-1, with 9 bases fitting TRBD1. The CDR3 has 11 residues. Germline-derived CDR1 and CDR2 are GTSNPN and SVGIG (reference sequence). J gave up 11 bases and V 5 bases, and 6 bases lay outside the gene matches. The DNA for the CDR3 is TGTGCCTGGCAAAGGGACAGGGTGGCTTTCTTT. It encodes CAWQRDRVAFF.

This clone was counted a single time. The chain carries TRBV7-2 and TRBJ2-2; 8 nucleotides agree with TRBD2. This CDR3 is 18 amino acids long. Germline V gene lookup returns CDR1 SGHTA and CDR2 FQGNSA. V gave up 6 bases and J gave up 6 bases; unmatched junction bases: 18. The CDR3 coding sequence is TGTGCCAGCAGTAGTCTAGCGGCCAGCGGGAGTTTGCCCGGGGAGCTGTTTTTT. This sequence encodes CASSSLAASGSLPGELFF.

A single count supports this clone. This sequence joins TRBV5-1 and TRBJ2-7; TRBD1 might be the D (6 bases). Trimming left V 1 base short and J 3 bases short, with 11 bases between. The length of the CDR3 is 14 residues. The germline V gene encodes CDR1 SGHRS and CDR2 YFSETQ. The CDR3 DNA is TGCGCCAGCAGCTTGAGGTACAGGGACTACGAGCAGTACTTC. It is translated as CASSLRYRDYEQYF. The full variable domain, in which reference TRBV5-1 and TRBJ2-7 provide the parts outside the CDR3, is KAGVTQTPRYLIKTRGQQVTLSCSPISGHRSVSWYQQTPGQGLQFLFEYFSETQRNKGNFPGRFSGRQFSNSRSEMNVSTLELGDSALYLCASSLRYRDYEQYFGPGTRLTVT.

This clone was detected once. The rearrangement links TRBV5-1 to TRBJ1-4; D gene uncertain. V lost 4 bases, J lost 5 bases, and 15 bases lay in between. This CDR3 is built from 15 residues. The germline V gene has CDR1 SGHRS and CDR2 YFSETQ. CDR3 in amino acids: CASSPRESFNEKLFF. The CDR3 bases are TGCGCCAGCAGCCCGCGAGAAAGTTTCAATGAAAAACTGTTTTTT.

The chain links TRBV18 to TRBJ2-1, with 7 bases lining up with TRBD2. Germline loops: CDR1 KGHSH, CDR2 LQKENI. The ends lost 0 bases at V and 5 bases at J; junction bases unmatched: 13. The CDR3 spans 18 residues. The CDR3 protein is CASSPPGALATPNNEQFF. The CDR3 DNA reads as TGTGCCAGCTCACCACCAGGGGCACTAGCGACGCCTAACAATGAGCAGTTCTTC.

The CDR3 is CASSLGTSGGAETQYF. The CDR3 DNA follows: TGTGCCAGCAGCTTGGGGACTAGCGGGGGGGCGGAGACCCAGTACTTC. This chain joins TRBV11-3 and TRBJ2-5; 16 bases fit TRBD2. Germline-derived CDR1 and CDR2 are SGHNT and YENEEA. V shed 3 bases and J 5 bases; nucleotides not matched to a gene: 3. The CDR3 sequence is 16 residues long.

This chain joins TRBV7-3 and TRBJ2-1; TRBD1 agrees at 7 bases. Germline values: CDR1 SGHTA, CDR2 FQGTGA. The ends lost 3 bases at V and 6 bases at J; junction bases unmatched: 2. The CDR3 is 13 amino acids. The CDR3 is CASSFDRANEQFF. CDR3 sequence (DNA): TGTGCCAGCAGCTTCGACAGGGCCAATGAGCAGTTCTTC.

This chain links TRBV19 with TRBJ1-6; D gene uncertain. CDR3 size: 14 residues. Germline values: CDR1 LNHDA, CDR2 SQIVND (reference sequence). Trimming cost V 6 bases and J 8 bases, with 14 bases left between them. CDR3 bases: TGTGCCAGTAGCTCCCGGGTAGAGGATTCACCCCTCCACTTT. Its translation is CASSSRVEDSPLHF.